This T cell receptor beta chain was sequenced during a study of vaccination effects on CD4 cells after COVID-19. Study context: Sequencing followed a ViraFEST assay step that expanded antigen-specific CD4+ T cells with viral peptide pools.

Culturing for more than eight days preceded CD4+ T cell isolation. Of the BNT162b2 and mRNA-1273 vaccines, participants received two doses of one or the other. Remarks on this clone: Its target is unknown.

Clones were sequenced by immunoSEQ multiplex PCR, and TCRdb holds only the in-frame ones, with some missing. The table includes about 45,000 clones, around 70% detected once. Between the trimmed V and J ends, which lost 2 bases and 5 bases, there was a span of 19 bases. The CDR3 contains 17 residues. Per the germline V gene, CDR1 is MNHNS and CDR2 is SASEGT. The chain has TRBV6-1 and TRBJ1-5; the D gene is possibly TRBD1 (6 bases). This TCR came from a human donor who received a COVID-19 vaccine. This specimen consisted of CD4+ T cells from PBMCs cultured without peptide, obtained after COVID-19 vaccination. DNA of the CDR3: TGTGCCAGCAGTGAATCATCCCGCAGCCAGGGGTATCAGCCCCAGCATTTT. Residues: CASSESSRSQGYQPQHF.